This is a list of T cell receptor beta chains from one sample in a study of blood T cell repertoires in COVID-19. TCRdb keeps only in-frame clones here, not all; method: immunoSEQ multiplex PCR. The table lists 250,000 to 300,000 clones, roughly 85% of them singletons. The source material was peripheral blood. All receptors derive from a woman in her 70s with acute or convalescent COVID-19. Both conserved end residues are part of each CDR3. The order of the fields is J gene, D gene, clone size, V gene, CDR3 protein, CDR3 DNA. The D gene is left open where the match is weak. A clone size is listed for some rows: how often the clone was seen (once, few, many), or a class if it is expanded.

>TRBJ2-7|-|-|TRBV5-6
CASSLQGYEQYF
TGTGCCAGCAGCTTGCAGGGTTACGAGCAGTACTTC
>TRBJ1-5|-|-|TRBV10-2
CASSDLGTAGTRLQHF
TGCGCCAGCAGTGACCTCGGGACCGCGGGGACCAGGCTCCAGCATTTT
>TRBJ2-5|-|-|TRBV4-2
CASSQRTGQFQTQYF
TGTGCCAGCAGCCAACGAACAGGGCAGTTTCAGACCCAGTACTTC
>TRBJ2-3|-|-|TRBV5-4
CASRALGQDTQYF
TGTGCCAGCAGGGCCCTGGGGCAGGATACGCAGTATTTT
>TRBJ1-2|-|-|TRBV18
CASSPRPGAHGYTF
TGTGCCAGCTCACCACGACCAGGGGCGCATGGCTACACCTTC
>TRBJ1-2|-|-|TRBV2
CASRGDDYGYTF
TGTGCCAGCAGAGGGGATGACTATGGCTACACCTTC
>TRBJ2-7|-|-|TRBV29-1
CSVVSGRSSYEQYF
TGCAGCGTTGTAAGCGGTCGGAGCTCCTACGAGCAGTACTTC
>TRBJ2-7|TRBD1|-|TRBV24-1
CATSGGPGQNYEQYF
TGTGCCACCAGTGGGGGACCGGGACAGAACTACGAGCAGTACTTC
>TRBJ2-3|-|-|TRBV9
CASSWSGDTQYF
TGTGCCAGCAGTTGGAGCGGGGATACGCAGTATTTT
>TRBJ2-7|TRBD1|-|TRBV27
CASSLIGTRDRVHEQYF
TGTGCCAGCAGTCTTATCGGAACCCGGGACAGGGTCCACGAGCAGTACTTC
>TRBJ2-7|TRBD1|-|TRBV2
CASSGPGQGFYEQYF
TGTGCCAGCAGTGGTCCGGGACAGGGATTTTACGAGCAGTACTTC
>TRBJ2-7|-|-|TRBV2
CASSEMGRKGYEQYF
TGTGCCAGCAGTGAAATGGGCAGAAAAGGATACGAGCAGTACTTC
>TRBJ1-1|-|-|TRBV3-1/TRBV3-2
CASSQAGNTEAFF
TGTGCCAGCAGCCAAGCGGGGAACACTGAAGCTTTCTTT
>TRBJ1-2|TRBD1|-|TRBV18
CASSPRRDSSPNYGYTF
TGTGCCAGCTCACCAAGGCGGGACAGCTCCCCTAACTATGGCTACACCTTC
>TRBJ1-1|-|-|TRBV3-1/TRBV3-2
CASSQDPRAWAFF
TGTGCCAGCAGCCAAGATCCGAGAGCTTGGGCTTTCTTT
>TRBJ2-2|-|-|TRBV24-1
CATSDPGALDGELFF
TGTGCCACCAGTGACCCTGGGGCCCTCGACGGGGAGCTGTTTTTT
>TRBJ2-1|-|-|TRBV21-1
CASSARRGRPTAYNEQFF
TGTGCCAGCAGCGCTCGAAGGGGCAGACCCACTGCCTACAATGAGCAGTTCTTC
>TRBJ2-1|TRBD1|few|TRBV19
CASIPGGAGVNEQFF
TGTGCCAGTATCCCAGGGGGCGCCGGGGTTAATGAGCAGTTCTTC
>TRBJ1-5|TRBD1|-|TRBV19
CASSIDTHRGGHQPQHF
TGTGCCAGTAGTATAGATACACACAGGGGCGGGCATCAGCCCCAGCATTTT
>TRBJ2-3|-|-|TRBV6-5
CASGRDLTDTQYF
TGTGCCAGCGGCCGGGACTTAACAGATACGCAGTATTTT
>TRBJ1-2|TRBD1|few|TRBV14
CASSPNRGYSYGYTF
TGTGCCAGCAGCCCAAACAGGGGGTATAGCTATGGCTACACCTTC
>TRBJ2-1|TRBD2|-|TRBV10-3
CAISRGLENNEQFF
TGTGCCATCAGTAGGGGACTAGAGAACAATGAGCAGTTCTTC
>TRBJ2-1|-|-|TRBV6-5
CASSLEAVVDEQFF
TGTGCCAGCAGCCTGGAGGCGGTCGTCGATGAGCAGTTCTTC
>TRBJ1-6|-|-|TRBV27
CASSFSVGVAFYNSPLHF
TGTGCCAGCAGTTTCTCAGTAGGGGTGGCCTTCTATAATTCACCCCTCCACTTT
>TRBJ2-5|TRBD2|once|TRBV3-1/TRBV3-2
CASSQDWGGNRQETQYF
TGTGCCAGCAGCCAAGACTGGGGGGGGAATCGCCAAGAGACCCAGTACTTC
>TRBJ2-2|-|-|TRBV11-3
CASSLGQGTNTGELFF
TGTGCCAGCAGCTTAGGGCAGGGCACGAACACCGGGGAGCTGTTTTTT
>TRBJ1-3|-|-|TRBV21-1
CASSSRERQAPLYGNTIYF
TGTGCCAGCAGCTCCAGAGAGAGACAGGCTCCTCTCTATGGAAACACCATATATTTT
>TRBJ2-7|TRBD1|-|TRBV10-3
CAISDRTGERWGEQYF
TGTGCCATCAGTGATAGGACAGGGGAGAGATGGGGCGAGCAGTACTTC
>TRBJ1-6|TRBD1|-|TRBV19
CASSGTGSSNRSPLHF
TGTGCCAGTAGTGGGACAGGTTCCTCAAACCGGTCACCCCTCCACTTT
>TRBJ1-6|-|few|TRBV18
CASSPGDYYSPLHF
TGTGCCAGCTCACCAGGGGACTACTATTCACCCCTCCACTTT
>TRBJ1-4|TRBD1|-|TRBV6-1
CASSDYPTGQSLRGEKLFF
TGTGCCAGCAGTGACTACCCGACGGGACAGTCTCTCAGAGGTGAAAAACTGTTTTTT
>TRBJ2-5|TRBD2|-|TRBV5-1
CASSATSGELQETQYF
TGCGCCAGCAGCGCAACTAGCGGGGAGCTCCAAGAGACCCAGTACTTC
>TRBJ2-3|-|-|TRBV3-1/TRBV3-2
CASSSLTSADTQYF
TGTGCCAGCAGCTCTCTTACTAGTGCAGATACGCAGTATTTT
>TRBJ2-5|-|-|TRBV20-1
CSDLVRYF
TGCAGTGACCTAGTTCGGTACTTC
>TRBJ1-2|-|-|TRBV5-1
CASSLGGKDGYTF
TGCGCCAGCAGCTTAGGAGGGAAAGATGGCTACACCTTC
>TRBJ1-4|-|-|TRBV7-9
CASSLLQGSAEKLFF
TGTGCCAGCAGTTTACTCCAGGGATCCGCTGAAAAACTGTTTTTT
>TRBJ1-4|-|-|TRBV6-5
CASSYAAPEGKLFF
TGTGCCAGCAGTTACGCCGCTCCCGAGGGAAAACTGTTTTTT
>TRBJ1-1|TRBD1|-|TRBV6-4
CASTAGQGSTEAFF
TGTGCCAGCACGGCCGGACAGGGGTCTACTGAAGCTTTCTTT
>TRBJ1-2|-|-|TRBV7-3
CASSLNPGSSYGYTF
TGTGCCAGCAGCTTAAATCCGGGATCCTCCTATGGCTACACCTTC
>TRBJ2-3|TRBD1|-|TRBV9
CASSLTGVDTQYF
TGTGCCAGCAGCCTGACAGGGGTAGATACGCAGTATTTT
>TRBJ2-7|TRBD1|-|TRBV7-2
CASSARTGGEYEQYF
TGTGCCAGCAGCGCCCGGACAGGGGGCGAATACGAGCAGTACTTC
>TRBJ1-5|-|-|TRBV15
CATSRDLPGRGQPQHF
TGTGCCACCAGCAGAGACCTCCCGGGAAGAGGTCAGCCCCAGCATTTT
>TRBJ1-2|-|-|TRBV3-1/TRBV3-2
CASSQISGGEYGYTF
TGTGCCAGCAGCCAGATTTCTGGAGGAGAGTATGGCTACACCTTC
>TRBJ1-1|-|-|TRBV5-1
CASSTRGQTSGTEAFF
TGCGCCAGCAGCACCCGAGGGCAAACCTCGGGTACTGAAGCTTTCTTT
>TRBJ2-7|TRBD2|-|TRBV7-6
CASSSPTSGGVYEQYF
TGTGCCAGCAGCTCCCCCACTAGCGGGGGTGTCTACGAGCAGTACTTC
>TRBJ1-1|-|-|TRBV7-8
CASSRWDGRQTEAFF
TGTGCCAGCAGCCGCTGGGACGGGAGGCAGACTGAAGCTTTCTTT
>TRBJ1-2|-|-|TRBV6-6
CASRGGAANYGYTF
TGTGCCAGCAGAGGAGGGGCGGCTAACTATGGCTACACCTTC
>TRBJ2-3|-|-|TRBV6-5
CASRTGSVGDTQYF
TGTGCCAGCAGAACCGGGTCGGTGGGAGATACGCAGTATTTT
>TRBJ1-1|-|-|TRBV2
CASSSVKNTEAFF
TGTGCCAGCTCGTCGGTCAAGAACACTGAAGCTTTCTTT
>TRBJ1-1|-|-|TRBV5-6
CASSYDGGNTEAFF
TGTGCCAGCAGCTACGACGGGGGAAACACTGAAGCTTTCTTT
>TRBJ1-1|-|-|TRBV6-6
CASREEVTGAFF
TGTGCCAGCCGCGAAGAAGTGACGGGGGCTTTCTTT
>TRBJ1-1|-|-|TRBV5-1
CASSLKQNTEAFF
TGCGCCAGCAGCTTGAAGCAGAACACTGAAGCTTTCTTT
>TRBJ1-1|-|-|TRBV19
CASAGGEDTEAFF
TGTGCCAGTGCGGGGGGGGAGGACACTGAAGCTTTCTTT
>TRBJ2-5|TRBD1|-|TRBV5-1
CASSTRQGGETQYF
TGCGCCAGCAGTACTCGACAGGGCGGAGAGACCCAGTACTTC